These T cell receptor beta chains were read from a single sample in a study of long-term antiretroviral therapy in people with HIV. Some clones are missing from TCRdb's copy, which holds only in-frame ones; the method was immunoSEQ multiplex PCR. The data show some 15,000 clones, over 60% seen once. Material: unsorted PBMCs, obtained 0.5 years before starting antiretroviral therapy. Receptors originate from a middle-aged woman with HIV. The CDR3 runs from the conserved cysteine through the conserved F or W. Each record gives: V gene, D gene, J gene, clone size, CDR3 DNA, CDR3 protein. D genes are given only for firm matches. Size is stated for part of the rows, as once, few or many counts, or as a class when the clone is expanded.

TRBV18,TRBD2,TRBJ2-3,NA,TGTGCCAGCTCACCGAAGGCGGGGGGCAGGACAGATACGCAGTATTTT,CASSPKAGGRTDTQYF
TRBV7-4,NA,TRBJ1-2,NA,TGTGCCGGCTGGGGGTCGAAAGGGGAGTATGGCTACACCTTC,CAGWGSKGEYGYTF
TRBV7-9,NA,TRBJ2-1,NA,TGTGCCAGCAGCTTAGTGGGGGAGCGCAATGAGCAGTTCTTC,CASSLVGERNEQFF
TRBV19,NA,TRBJ2-7,once,TGTGCCAGTAGCGCGCGAGGCTCCTACTCCTACGAGCAGTACTTC,CASSARGSYSYEQYF
TRBV5-1,TRBD1,TRBJ2-5,NA,TGCGCCAGCAGCTTGGGGTCAAATAGCAGGGGGCGTCAAGAGACCCAGTACTTC,CASSLGSNSRGRQETQYF
TRBV27,TRBD1,TRBJ2-7,NA,TGTGCCAGCAGTCCGCACGGGACAGGATACGAGCAGTACTTC,CASSPHGTGYEQYF
TRBV5-1,NA,TRBJ2-7,NA,TGCGCCAGCAGCCCCGGGACTGGTGGAATCGAGCAGTACTTC,CASSPGTGGIEQYF
TRBV5-1,NA,TRBJ1-2,NA,TGCGCCAGCAGCTACGACAGTACCAACTATGGCTACACCTTC,CASSYDSTNYGYTF
TRBV4-3,NA,TRBJ2-5,NA,TGCGCCAGCAGCCAAGATGGACAGCGGCCCACACAAGAGACCCAGTACTTC,CASSQDGQRPTQETQYF
TRBV11-3,NA,TRBJ2-7,NA,TGTGCCAGCAGCGGCTACGGGGGCGACCCCTCCGAGCAGTACTTC,CASSGYGGDPSEQYF
TRBV5-1,NA,TRBJ2-1,NA,TGCGCCAGCAGCTTGAGCTGGGGATTATTTTACAATGAGCAGTTCTTC,CASSLSWGLFYNEQFF
TRBV7-2,NA,TRBJ1-5,NA,TGTGCCAGCAGCTTAGCAGGAAGGGGTAGTCAGCCCCAGCATTTT,CASSLAGRGSQPQHF
TRBV5-4,NA,TRBJ2-2,NA,TGTGCCAGCAGCTCGCAACGTATGAATACAGGGAGAACCGGGGAGCTGTTTTTT,CASSSQRMNTGRTGELFF
TRBV4-2,TRBD1,TRBJ1-1,NA,TGTGCCAGCAGCCAGGGGACAGGGGAGACTGAAGCTTTCTTT,CASSQGTGETEAFF
TRBV5-1,TRBD2,TRBJ2-7,once,TGCGCCAGCAGCTTGGCCCTGGGCCCTGGACTAGCGGGAGGTTCCTACGAGCAGTACTTC,CASSLALGPGLAGGSYEQYF
TRBV4-3,NA,TRBJ1-2,NA,TGCGCCAGCAGCCGCGAAAGTCACGACAGTAACTATGGCTACACCTTC,CASSRESHDSNYGYTF
TRBV7-8,NA,TRBJ1-5,NA,TGTGCCAGCAGCTTTCCCGGGGGAAATCAGCCCCAGCATTTT,CASSFPGGNQPQHF
TRBV9,TRBD1,TRBJ1-5,NA,TGTGCCAGCAGCGTAGGGGACAGACAGCCCCAGCATTTT,CASSVGDRQPQHF
TRBV10-3,NA,TRBJ1-4,NA,TGTGCCATCAGTGAGCTCGAGGAAAAACTGTTTTTT,CAISELEEKLFF
TRBV10-3,NA,TRBJ2-4,few,TGTGCCATCAGTGAGAATTTGGGGGACATTCAGTACTTC,CAISENLGDIQYF
TRBV5-6,NA,TRBJ1-4,NA,TGTGCCAGCAGCTTGGAGTCCGTTAGGAACGAAAAACTGTTTTTT,CASSLESVRNEKLFF
TRBV15,NA,TRBJ2-7,NA,TGTGCCACCAGCAGCTCTAGGACAGCTACCTACGAGCAGTACTTC,CATSSSRTATYEQYF
TRBV11-2,NA,TRBJ2-7,NA,TGTGCCAGCAGCTTAGACAGTACAGGGATCTACTACGAGCAGTACTTC,CASSLDSTGIYYEQYF
TRBV13,TRBD2,TRBJ2-1,NA,TGTGCCAGCAGCACCATCGGGGGGTCCTCCTACAATGAGCAGTTCTTC,CASSTIGGSSYNEQFF
TRBV2,NA,TRBJ1-5,NA,TGTGCCACGTCGAACTGGAGCAATCAGCCCCAGCATTTT,CATSNWSNQPQHF
TRBV27,NA,TRBJ1-2,NA,TGTGCCAGCAGTTTAAAATGGTCAGGGTCGTTTGGCTACACCTTC,CASSLKWSGSFGYTF
TRBV6-5,TRBD1,TRBJ1-2,few,TGTGCCAGCAGGCTGGACAGGGGGTCCTATGGCTACACCTTC,CASRLDRGSYGYTF
TRBV10-2,TRBD1,TRBJ2-7,NA,TGCGCCAGCACCGGACGCAGGGGGTTCTACGAGCAGTACTTC,CASTGRRGFYEQYF
TRBV7-9,NA,TRBJ1-1,NA,TGTGCCAGCAGCTTAGGGACCCCTAGGGAAGCTTTCTTT,CASSLGTPREAFF
TRBV14,NA,TRBJ1-5,NA,TGTGCCAGCAGCCAAGAAGGGTACAATCAGCCCCAGCATTTT,CASSQEGYNQPQHF
TRBV7-7,TRBD2,TRBJ2-1,NA,TGTGCCAGCAGCTCGGCGGGAGGGTCCTACAATGAGCAGTTCTTC,CASSSAGGSYNEQFF
TRBV7-6,TRBD2,TRBJ2-2,NA,TGTGCCAGCAGCGATACTAGCGGGAGTAAACCCGGGGAGCTGTTTTTT,CASSDTSGSKPGELFF
TRBV29-1,NA,TRBJ2-1,NA,TGCAGCCTGAGGGGGGAGGGGGCGGGTGAGCAGTTCTTC,CSLRGEGAGEQFF
TRBV28,NA,TRBJ1-2,NA,TGTGCCAGCAGTGGGGGGGTCAACTATGGCTACACCTTC,CASSGGVNYGYTF
TRBV27,TRBD1,TRBJ1-5,NA,TGTGCCAGCAGCCTTACAGGGGACAATCAGCCCCAGCATTTT,CASSLTGDNQPQHF
TRBV4-3,TRBD2,TRBJ2-7,NA,TGCGCCAGCAGCCCCCGGGGGGGCGACGAGCAGTACTTC,CASSPRGGDEQYF